The sequence of this T cell receptor (beta chain) was determined in a study of glioma-infiltrating T cells after dendritic cell vaccination. Study-level information: Autologous tumor lysate was loaded overnight onto monocyte-derived dendritic cells grown seven days with IL-4 and GM-CSF.

Produced via immunoSEQ multiplex PCR; TCRdb's table is partial and in-frame only. This repertoire shows over 90,000 clones, 81% found once; its top ten account for about 12%. Fresh-frozen tumor tissue and more than two years of survival data were available for all. Isocitrate dehydrogenase mutation was absent in all glioblastoma patients. The sequenced sample was blood, obtained before dendritic cell vaccination. The clonotype originates from a human donor with glioblastoma.

The CDR3 loop is CASSWGPNTIYF. The CDR3 bases are TGTGCCAGCAGCTGGGGGCCAAACACCATATATTTT. The rearrangement uses TRBV5-6 and TRBJ1-3; TRBD1 might be the D (6 bases). V was clipped by 3 bases and J by 6 bases, with 7 bases between them. In germline, CDR1 is SGHDT, CDR2 YYEEEE. There are 12 residues in the CDR3.